These 22 T cell receptor beta chains were all obtained from the same sample, sequenced in a study of T cell repertoires in cytomegalovirus infection. TCRdb re-called the reads through MiXCR, storing one row per CDR3 protein. The sample records approximately 250,000 distinct CDR3 sequences, approximately 22% being singletons. Input material: CD8+ T cells from PBMCs. The origin of the receptors is a human donor in good health (CMV status not recorded). Some clones in this sample may be carry-over from other donors' samples.

The chain couples TRBV7-6 to TRBJ2-3; TRBD2 agrees at 13 bases. The junction had 5 bases not matched to a gene; V was cut back by 3 bases and J by 2 bases. CDR3 length: 17 amino acids. CDR1 is SGHVS, CDR2 FNYEAQ, per germline. The CDR3 DNA reads TGTGCCAGCAGCTTGACTAGCGGGGGGTCATACACAGATACGCAGTATTTT. Protein product: CASSLTSGGSYTDTQYF.

This clonotype was observed at least ten times. The chain is built from TRBV29-1 and TRBJ2-1; 8 bases map to TRBD2. The germline V gene has CDR1 SQVTM and CDR2 ANQGSEA. With V trimmed by 5 bases and J by 7 bases, 10 bases remained unmatched. The length of the CDR3 is 14 residues. DNA for the CDR3: TGCAGCGTTTCCGGGGGGGCCTTCGTGAATGAGCAGTTCTTC. Its protein is CSVSGGAFVNEQFF.

This clonotype was picked up many times. V gene TRBV11-2 combines with J gene TRBJ2-3; 7 bases are shared with TRBD2. The V gene's germline CDR1 is SGHAT and CDR2 FQNNGV. The CDR3 sequence is 15 residues long. The junction had 11 bases not matched to a gene; V was cut back by 6 bases and J by 5 bases. This CDR3 reads CASSVKGLTGDTQYF. The CDR3 region has the DNA TGTGCCAGCAGTGTCAAGGGACTAACCGGAGATACGCAGTATTTT.

The J gene is TRBJ2-2, the V gene TRBV25-1; D not certain. The germline V gene encodes CDR1 MGHDK and CDR2 SYGVNS. Trimming took 6 bases from V and 2 from J, leaving 7 bases between them. The CDR3 runs 13 residues. The chain's CDR3 is CASRYPNTGELFF. The CDR3 DNA reads as TGTGCCAGCAGGTATCCCAACACCGGGGAGCTGTTTTTT.

The chain joins TRBV27 to TRBJ2-7; TRBD1 matches 9 bases. The CDR3 extends over 15 amino acids. V was clipped by 2 bases and J by 4 bases; unmatched bases: 6. CDR1 is MNHEY, CDR2 SMNVEV, per germline (reference sequence). The CDR3 DNA is TGTGCCAGCAGTTTAGCCGGGACAGGGTGGTACGAGCAGTACTTC. Its translation: CASSLAGTGWYEQYF.

This clonotype was counted between two and nine times. V is TRBV6-8 and J is TRBJ1-2; 10 nucleotides line up with TRBD1. The CDR3 runs to 16 residues. Trimming at V came to 0 bases and at J to 6 bases, leaving 7 bases not matched to a gene. Germline CDR1 and CDR2: MNHGY and SAAAGT. The CDR3 sequence: CASSYSVPGQGNGYTF. CDR3 nucleotides: TGTGCCAGCAGTTACTCGGTTCCGGGACAGGGGAATGGCTACACCTTC.

This rearrangement joins TRBV7-6 to TRBJ2-1; a weak D match, TRBD2 (6 bases). Germline V gene data show CDR1 as SGHVS and CDR2 as FNYEAQ. Trimming removed 5 bases from V and 6 bases from J, with 17 bases in between. This CDR3 has 15 amino acids. CDR3 DNA sequence: TGTGCCAGCAGCCAGGACGGGACTCTCTCCAATGAGCAGTTCTTC. Amino acids: CASSQDGTLSNEQFF.

This clonotype was recorded at least ten times. The gene calls are TRBV20-1 and TRBJ2-7; TRBD2 matches at 15 bases. Unmatched junction bases numbered 8, after V lost 0 bases and J lost 5 bases. Germline CDR1 reads DFQATT; CDR2 reads SNEGSKA (reference sequence). The CDR3 covers 17 residues. CDR3 loop: CSARDLGLAGGPNEQYF. The CDR3 coding sequence is TGCAGTGCTAGAGACCTTGGACTAGCGGGGGGGCCAAACGAGCAGTACTTC.

This clonotype was seen more than once but under ten times. The chain combines TRBV3-1 with TRBJ2-7; D is unclear. This CDR3 has 15 residues. V was clipped by 4 bases and J by 0 bases, with 13 bases between them. Germline V gene sequence: CDR1 LGHDT, CDR2 YNNKEL (reference sequence). This CDR3 reads CASSPLETSSYEQYF. For the CDR3, the DNA is TGTGCCAGCAGCCCGCTGGAGACCTCCTCCTACGAGCAGTACTTC.

This clonotype was detected only a few times. The V gene is TRBV4-1, the J gene TRBJ1-1; D call uncertain. The CDR3 runs 15 residues. Germline CDR1 reads MGHRA; CDR2 reads YSYEKL. V was trimmed by 0 bases and J by 0 bases, leaving 8 bases between them. The CDR3 region is CASSQDAPVNTEAFF. The CDR3 DNA sequence: TGCGCCAGCAGCCAAGATGCCCCAGTGAACACTGAAGCTTTCTTT.

In its sample, this clonotype was seen a few times. The J gene is TRBJ2-7, the V gene TRBV29-1, with D possibly being TRBD1 (6 bases). Trimming stripped 6 bases from V and 2 bases from J, with 14 bases between. Germline values: CDR1 SQVTM, CDR2 ANQGSEA. The CDR3 extends over 13 amino acids. The CDR3 is CSVDPGTPYEQYF. Here the CDR3 DNA reads TGCAGCGTGGACCCCGGGACACCCTACGAGCAGTACTTC.

Ten or more counts support this clonotype. The chain joins TRBV2 to TRBJ1-1; D remains ambiguous. V shed 7 bases and J shed 5 bases, with 8 bases lying between them. CDR1 is SNHLY, CDR2 FYNNEI, per germline. The CDR3 is 11 residues long. CDR3 DNA sequence: TGTGCCAGCATCGGAGGGACTGAAGCTTTCTTT. As protein: CASIGGTEAFF.

Only a few counts were recorded for this clonotype. The CDR3 reads CSGTSGARGYNEQFF. CDR3 sequence (DNA): TGCAGTGGGACTAGCGGGGCCCGCGGGTACAATGAGCAGTTCTTC. This chain connects TRBV29-1 to TRBJ2-1; TRBD2 agrees at 13 bases. The CDR3 runs 15 residues. CDR1 is SQVTM and CDR2 is ANQGSEA in the germline V gene.

In its sample, this clonotype was seen a few times. The chain joins TRBV28 to TRBJ1-6; perhaps TRBD1 as D (5 bases). The germline V gene has CDR1 MDHEN and CDR2 SYDVKM. The V end was cut by 6 bases, the J end by 0 bases, with 27 bases between. CDR3 size: 21 residues. Here the CDR3 reads CASSGTGREPIQSSYNSPLHF. The CDR3 nucleotides read TGTGCCAGCAGCGGCACAGGTCGTGAACCAATACAGAGCTCCTATAATTCACCCCTCCACTTT.

This clonotype was observed a handful of times. The J gene is TRBJ2-7, the V gene TRBV28, with D possibly TRBD1 on 6 matching bases. V was shortened by 4 bases and J by 1 base, with 11 bases between the two germline ends. The germline CDR1 and CDR2 sequences are MDHEN and SYDVKM. The CDR3 is made up of 14 amino acids. The CDR3, as DNA: TGTGCCAGCAGTTCCAGGGGAATTTCCTACGAGCAGTACTTC. Translating gives CASSSRGISYEQYF.

In its sample, this clonotype was seen many times. The chain recombines TRBV7-9 with TRBJ1-1; D may be TRBD1 (5 bases). Germline values: CDR1 SEHNR, CDR2 FQNEAQ (reference sequence). This CDR3 comprises 12 residues. V gave up 0 bases and J gave up 7 bases, with 6 bases separating them. CDR3 nucleotide sequence: TGTGCCAGCAGCTTAGCGACAGTTGAAGCTTTCTTT. Translating it yields CASSLATVEAFF.

The chain uses TRBV6-5 and TRBJ2-4, with D unresolved. CDR1 is MNHEY and CDR2 is SVGAGI in the germline V gene. CDR3 length: 18 residues. V lost 5 bases and J lost 3, with 23 bases in between. The CDR3: CASSHTVDVPLDKNIQYF. Here the CDR3 DNA reads TGTGCCAGCAGTCATACGGTAGACGTTCCCCTGGACAAAAACATTCAGTACTTC.

This clonotype was counted a few times. The chain joins TRBV12-3 or TRBV12-4 to TRBJ2-1; 9 nucleotides match TRBD2. V lost 1 base and J lost 9; bases outside the gene matches: 1. This CDR3 is 13 amino acids long. CDR3 in amino acids: CASSLGAGGEQFF. The CDR3 DNA reads TGTGCCAGCAGTTTAGGAGCGGGGGGTGAGCAGTTCTTC.

The rearrangement joins TRBV27 to TRBJ2-2; 10 bases line up with TRBD1. The CDR3 loop spans 17 amino acids. From germline, CDR1 is MNHEY and CDR2 SMNVEV (reference sequence). Trimming cost V 0 bases and J 4 bases; bases outside gene matches: 5. CDR3 sequence: CASSLSWGQGSTGELFF. For the CDR3, the DNA is TGTGCCAGCAGTTTATCTTGGGGACAGGGGAGCACCGGGGAGCTGTTTTTT.

The chain joins TRBV10-3 to TRBJ2-5; maybe TRBD2 (5 bases). Germline CDR1 and CDR2: ENHRY and SYGVKD. CDR3 size: 18 residues. Trimming took 3 bases from V and 0 from J, leaving 20 bases between them. The CDR3 nucleotides are TGTGCCATCAGTGACCCCGGAGGCCCCCAAGTTTACCAAGAGACCCAGTACTTC. This sequence encodes CAISDPGGPQVYQETQYF.

This clonotype was seen ten or more times. V usage is TRBV4-2 and J usage is TRBJ2-1; 11 positions match TRBD2. V trimming: 8 bases; J trimming: 4 bases; junction bases outside the gene matches: 4. The CDR3 covers 14 residues. The germline gives CDR1 LGHNA, CDR2 YNFKEQ. CDR3 amino acids: CASHGTSGYNEQFF. The CDR3 bases are TGTGCCAGCCACGGGACTAGCGGATACAATGAGCAGTTCTTC.

The chain has TRBV5-5 and TRBJ2-1; the match to TRBD2 covers 12 bases. V lost 4 bases to trimming and J lost 3 bases; unmatched junction nucleotides: 8. This CDR3 comprises 17 residues. Germline CDR1 SGHKS, CDR2 YYEKEE (reference sequence). CDR3 loop: CASSPTSGGVLYNEQFF. CDR3 nucleotides: TGTGCCAGCAGCCCGACTAGCGGGGGAGTTCTCTACAATGAGCAGTTCTTC.